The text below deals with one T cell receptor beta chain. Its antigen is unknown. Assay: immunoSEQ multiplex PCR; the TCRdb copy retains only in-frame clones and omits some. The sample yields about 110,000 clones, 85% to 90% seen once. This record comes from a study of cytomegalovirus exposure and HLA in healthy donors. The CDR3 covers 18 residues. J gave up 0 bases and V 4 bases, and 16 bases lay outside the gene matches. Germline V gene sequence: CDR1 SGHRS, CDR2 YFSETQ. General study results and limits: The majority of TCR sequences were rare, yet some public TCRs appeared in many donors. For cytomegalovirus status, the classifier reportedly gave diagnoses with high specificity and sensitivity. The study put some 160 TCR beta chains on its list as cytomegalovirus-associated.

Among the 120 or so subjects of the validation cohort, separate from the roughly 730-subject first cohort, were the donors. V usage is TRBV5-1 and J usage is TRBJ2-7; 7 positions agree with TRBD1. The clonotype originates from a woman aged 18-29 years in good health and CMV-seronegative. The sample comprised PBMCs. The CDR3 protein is CASSQKFGQAGGSYEQYF. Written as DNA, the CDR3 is TGCGCCAGCAGCCAAAAGTTCGGACAGGCGGGTGGCTCCTACGAGCAGTACTTC.